These 11 T cell receptor beta chains were sequenced from one sample in a study of blood T cell repertoires in COVID-19. TCRdb's copy holds only in-frame clones and misses some; the assay was immunoSEQ multiplex PCR. The sample yields hundreds of thousands of clones, roughly 80% seen once. The sample comprised peripheral blood. Source of these receptors: a man aged 80 or over with acute or convalescent COVID-19.

The genes are TRBV5-1 and TRBJ1-5; 7 bases map to TRBD1. V lost 5 bases to trimming and J lost 1 base; unmatched junction nucleotides: 6. Per the germline V gene, CDR1 is SGHRS and CDR2 is YFSETQ. The CDR3 totals 15 residues. CDR3 loop: CASSPSGGSNQPQHF. As DNA, the CDR3 is TGCGCCAGCAGTCCTTCAGGGGGAAGCAATCAGCCCCAGCATTTT.

This rearrangement joins TRBV11-3 to TRBJ1-1; no firm D call. Germline V gene sequence: CDR1 SGHNT, CDR2 YENEEA. The CDR3 consists of 13 residues. Trimming stripped 0 bases from V and 7 bases from J, with 9 bases between. The CDR3 coding sequence is TGTGCCAGCAGCTTAGACCGGGAATATGAAGCTTTCTTT. The encoded protein is CASSLDREYEAFF.

The genes are TRBV28 and TRBJ1-6; possible D gene TRBD1, 5 bases. The CDR3 runs to 14 residues. The ends were cut back, 2 bases at V and 8 bases at J, with 10 bases in the middle. Germline V gene lookup returns CDR1 MDHEN and CDR2 SYDVKM. The CDR3 protein is CASSLRQGYSPLHF. In nucleotides, the CDR3 is TGTGCCAGCAGTTTAAGGCAGGGATATTCACCCCTCCACTTT.

The chain carries TRBV2 and TRBJ1-5; D call uncertain. This CDR3 is built from 13 residues. V was clipped by 7 bases and J by 4 bases, with 11 bases between them. Germline-derived CDR1 and CDR2 are SNHLY and FYNNEI. This CDR3 is CASTMQTNQPQHF. The CDR3 coding sequence is TGTGCCAGCACTATGCAGACAAATCAGCCCCAGCATTTT.

V usage is TRBV19 and J usage is TRBJ2-3; TRBD2 agrees at 7 bases. The J segment lost 1 base and the V segment lost 5 bases, leaving 6 bases of the junction unmatched. This CDR3 region has 15 residues. The germline CDR1 and CDR2 sequences are LNHDA and SQIVND (reference sequence). CDR3 coding DNA: TGTGCCAGTAGTCCGGGGGGATCGGGCACAGATACGCAGTATTTT. This codes for CASSPGGSGTDTQYF.

The chain carries TRBV21-1 and TRBJ1-5; the table gives TRBD1 as D, unverified against the DNA. TRBV21-1 is a pseudogene locus. The CDR3 is made up of 16 amino acids. CDR3 nucleotides: TGTGCCAGCAGCAGCCGGACAGGGCGCAGCAATCAGCCCCAGCATTTT. Its protein is CASSSRTGRSNQPQHF.

The DNA of the CDR3 is TGTGCCAGCAGTTACTCACGGCAAGGGGCCGATGGCTACACCTTC. Its protein is CASSYSRQGADGYTF. The chain couples TRBV6-5 to TRBJ1-2; D is possibly TRBD1 (5 bases). There are 15 residues in the CDR3. Deletions cut 0 bases from V and 6 bases from J, with 14 bases between. CDR1 MNHEY and CDR2 SVGAGI come from the germline V gene.

This clone was counted between two and nine times. The V and J genes are TRBV6-5 and TRBJ1-1; D remains ambiguous. Trimming left V 2 bases short and J 1 base short, with 5 bases between. The germline gives CDR1 MNHEY, CDR2 SVGAGI. The CDR3 totals 13 residues. For the CDR3, the DNA is TGTGCCAGCAGTTACAGGAGGAACACTGAAGCTTTCTTT. Translation gives CASSYRRNTEAFF.

The chain recombines TRBV28 with TRBJ2-3; 8 bases align to TRBD2. The J segment lost 2 bases and the V segment lost 7 bases, leaving 8 bases of the junction unmatched. The CDR3 loop spans 15 amino acids. The germline CDR1 and CDR2 sequences are MDHEN and SYDVKM. CDR3 in amino acids: CASKSGGGDTDTQYF. The CDR3 DNA sequence: TGTGCCAGCAAGTCCGGGGGGGGTGACACAGATACGCAGTATTTT.

The J gene is TRBJ1-1, the V gene TRBV10-3, with 8 bases identical to TRBD1. The J segment lost 8 bases and the V segment lost 0 bases, leaving 8 bases of the junction unmatched. CDR1 ENHRY and CDR2 SYGVKD come from the germline V gene. The length of the CDR3 is 15 residues. The CDR3 loop reads CAISESSLGTGEAFF. The CDR3, as DNA: TGTGCCATCAGTGAGTCTTCCCTCGGGACAGGCGAAGCTTTCTTT.

This clone was picked up a small number of times. J is TRBJ1-1 and V is TRBV6-5; TRBD1 agrees at 10 bases. The CDR3 has 14 amino acids. Looked up from germline, CDR1 is MNHEY and CDR2 is SVGAGI. The ends lost 4 bases at V and 7 bases at J; junction bases unmatched: 6. CDR3: CASSSNRDRGEAFF. CDR3 DNA sequence: TGTGCCAGCAGTTCCAACCGGGACAGGGGTGAAGCTTTCTTT.